The rows below give T cell receptor beta chains drawn from one sample of a study of CD8+ T cells in alopecia areata. TCRdb keeps only in-frame clones here, not all; method: immunoSEQ multiplex PCR. The repertoire has fewer than 250,000 clones, about three fifths of them found once; the top ten carry roughly 1.3%. The material sequenced was CD4+ T cells sorted from blood, taken around week 47, from a patient treated with tofacitinib. The receptors were sampled from a human donor with alopecia areata. The CDR3 runs from the conserved cysteine through the conserved F or W. The D gene is left open where the match is weak. Rows may omit the clone size; those that give it use once, few, many or a size class.

>once|TRBJ2-1|-|TRBV5-4
CASSLGTANEQFF
TGTGCCAGCAGCTTGGGGACAGCCAATGAGCAGTTCTTC
>-|TRBJ2-3|TRBD1|TRBV5-6
CASRTGGLSSTDTQYF
TGTGCCAGTCGGACAGGGGGTCTGTCAAGCACAGATACGCAGTATTTT
>once|TRBJ1-2|-|TRBV30
CAWSRGKGLDYGYTF
TGTGCCTGGAGCCGGGGGAAGGGATTGGACTATGGCTACACCTTC
>few|TRBJ2-2|TRBD2|TRBV7-8
CASSSPGLAERVGELFF
TGTGCCAGCAGCTCGCCGGGACTAGCGGAGCGGGTCGGGGAGCTGTTTTTT
>-|TRBJ2-1|-|TRBV21-1
CASRPREQWNEQFF
TGTGCCAGCAGGCCCCGGGAGCAGTGGAATGAGCAGTTCTTC
>-|TRBJ1-1|-|TRBV4-2
CASSQGQGEAFF
TGTGCCAGCAGCCAGGGCCAGGGGGAAGCTTTCTTT
>-|TRBJ2-7|-|TRBV11-2
CASSPGPQYEQYF
TGTGCCAGCAGCCCGGGACCCCAATACGAGCAGTACTTC